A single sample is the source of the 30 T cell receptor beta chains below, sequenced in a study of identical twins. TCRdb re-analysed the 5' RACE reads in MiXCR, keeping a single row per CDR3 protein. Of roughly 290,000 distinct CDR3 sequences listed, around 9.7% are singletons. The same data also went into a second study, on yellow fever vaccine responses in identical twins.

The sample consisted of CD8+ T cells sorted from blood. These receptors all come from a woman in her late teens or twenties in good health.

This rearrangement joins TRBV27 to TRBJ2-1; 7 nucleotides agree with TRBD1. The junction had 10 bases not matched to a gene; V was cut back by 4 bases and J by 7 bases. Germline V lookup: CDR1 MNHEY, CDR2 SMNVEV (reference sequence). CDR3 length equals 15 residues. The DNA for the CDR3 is TGTGCCAGCAGTTCTCCGGGACAGACCTTAAATGAGCAGTTCTTC. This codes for CASSSPGQTLNEQFF.

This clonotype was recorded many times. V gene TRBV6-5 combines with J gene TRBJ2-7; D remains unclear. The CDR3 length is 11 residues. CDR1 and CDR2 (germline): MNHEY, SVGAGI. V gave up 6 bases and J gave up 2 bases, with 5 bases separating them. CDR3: CASRTAYEQYF. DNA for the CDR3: TGTGCCAGCAGAACTGCCTACGAGCAGTACTTC.

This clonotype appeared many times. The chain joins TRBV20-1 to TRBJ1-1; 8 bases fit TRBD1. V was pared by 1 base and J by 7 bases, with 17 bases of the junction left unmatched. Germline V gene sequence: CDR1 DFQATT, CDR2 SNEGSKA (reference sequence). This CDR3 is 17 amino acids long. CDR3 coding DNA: TGCAGTGCTAGAGGGACAGGGTTGGATAAGGGATCCGGTGAAGCTTTCTTT. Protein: CSARGTGLDKGSGEAFF.

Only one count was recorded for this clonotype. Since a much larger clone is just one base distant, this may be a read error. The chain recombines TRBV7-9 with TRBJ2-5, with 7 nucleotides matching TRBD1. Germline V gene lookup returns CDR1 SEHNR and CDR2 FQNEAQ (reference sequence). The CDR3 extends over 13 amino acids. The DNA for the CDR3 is TGTCCCAGCAGCCATCAGGGGGACGAGACCCAGTACTTC. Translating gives CPSSHQGDETQYF. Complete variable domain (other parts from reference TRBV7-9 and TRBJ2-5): DTGVSQNPRHKITKRGQNVTFRCDPISEHNRLYWYRQTLGQGPEFLTYFQNEAQLEKSRLLSDRFSAERPKGSFSTLEIQRTEQGDSAMYLCPSSHQGDETQYFGPGTRLLVL.

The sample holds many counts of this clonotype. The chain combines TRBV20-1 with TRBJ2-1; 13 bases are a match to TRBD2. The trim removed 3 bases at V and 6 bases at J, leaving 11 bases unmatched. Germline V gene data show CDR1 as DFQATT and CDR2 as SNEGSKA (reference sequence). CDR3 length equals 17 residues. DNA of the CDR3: TGCAGTGCTAGGGGACTAGCGGGAAACCGAAAACTCAATGAGCAGTTCTTC. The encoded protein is CSARGLAGNRKLNEQFF.

In DNA, the CDR3 is TGCAGCGTTGAGTATAGCGGGGGAACCTACGAGCAGTACTTC. This encodes CSVEYSGGTYEQYF. The chain employs TRBV29-1 and TRBJ2-7; 9 bases align to TRBD2. V was clipped by 3 bases and J by 2 bases; unmatched bases: 5. The germline V gene encodes CDR1 SQVTM and CDR2 ANQGSEA. The CDR3 covers 14 residues.

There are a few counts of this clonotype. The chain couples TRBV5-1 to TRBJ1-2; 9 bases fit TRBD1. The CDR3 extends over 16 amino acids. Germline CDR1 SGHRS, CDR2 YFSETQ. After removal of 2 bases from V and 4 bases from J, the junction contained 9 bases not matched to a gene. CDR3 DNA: TGCGCCAGCAGCTTTGAACAGGGGGCTTCGGTCTATGGCTACACCTTC. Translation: CASSFEQGASVYGYTF.

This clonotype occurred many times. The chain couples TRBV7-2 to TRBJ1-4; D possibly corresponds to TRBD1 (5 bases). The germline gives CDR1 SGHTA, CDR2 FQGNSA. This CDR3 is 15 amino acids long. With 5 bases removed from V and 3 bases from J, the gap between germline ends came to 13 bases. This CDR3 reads CASSTPRDPNEKLFF. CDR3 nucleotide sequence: TGTGCCAGCAGCACCCCCCGGGACCCTAATGAAAAACTGTTTTTT.

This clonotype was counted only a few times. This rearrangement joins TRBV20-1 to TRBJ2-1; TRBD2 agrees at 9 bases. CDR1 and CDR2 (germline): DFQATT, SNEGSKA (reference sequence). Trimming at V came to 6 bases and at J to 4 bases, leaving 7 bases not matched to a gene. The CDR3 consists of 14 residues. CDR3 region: CSARTSENYNEQFF. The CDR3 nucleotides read TGCAGTGCAAGGACTAGCGAAAATTACAATGAGCAGTTCTTC.

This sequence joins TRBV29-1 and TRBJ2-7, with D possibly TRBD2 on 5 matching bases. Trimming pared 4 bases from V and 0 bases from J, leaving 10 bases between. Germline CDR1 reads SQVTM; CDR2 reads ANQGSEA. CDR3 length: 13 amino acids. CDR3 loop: CSVVGRDSYEQYF. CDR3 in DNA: TGCAGCGTTGTAGGCCGGGACTCCTACGAGCAGTACTTC.

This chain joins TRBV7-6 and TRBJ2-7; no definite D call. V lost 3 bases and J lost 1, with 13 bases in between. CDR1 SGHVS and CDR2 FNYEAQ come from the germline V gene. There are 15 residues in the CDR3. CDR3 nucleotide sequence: TGTGCCAGCAGCTTCCTCCCTCTAGGTTCCTACGAGCAGTACTTC. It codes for CASSFLPLGSYEQYF.

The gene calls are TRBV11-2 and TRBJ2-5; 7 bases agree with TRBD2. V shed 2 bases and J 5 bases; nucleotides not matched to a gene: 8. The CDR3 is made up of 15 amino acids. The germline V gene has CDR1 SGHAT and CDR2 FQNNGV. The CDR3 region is CASSLRWGGGETQYF. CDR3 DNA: TGTGCCAGCAGCTTACGGTGGGGGGGAGGGGAGACCCAGTACTTC. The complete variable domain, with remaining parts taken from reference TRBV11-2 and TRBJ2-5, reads EAGVAQSPRYKIIEKRQSVAFWCNPISGHATLYWYQQILGQGPKLLIQFQNNGVVDDSQLPKDRFSAERLKGVDSTLKIQPAKLEDSAVYLCASSLRWGGGETQYFGPGTRLLVL.

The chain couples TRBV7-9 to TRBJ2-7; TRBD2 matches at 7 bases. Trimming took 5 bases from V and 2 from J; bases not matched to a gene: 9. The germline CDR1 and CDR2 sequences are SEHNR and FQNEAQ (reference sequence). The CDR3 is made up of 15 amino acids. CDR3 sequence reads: CASSPRGGVAYEQYF. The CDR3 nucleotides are TGTGCCAGCAGCCCCCGGGGAGGGGTTGCCTACGAGCAGTACTTC.

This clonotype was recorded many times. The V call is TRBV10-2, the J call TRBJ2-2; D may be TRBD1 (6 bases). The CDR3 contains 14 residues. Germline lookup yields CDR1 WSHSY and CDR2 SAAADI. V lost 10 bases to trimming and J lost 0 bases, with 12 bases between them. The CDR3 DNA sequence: TGCGCCATCACAGGGTGGCCGAACACCGGGGAGCTGTTTTTT. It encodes CAITGWPNTGELFF.

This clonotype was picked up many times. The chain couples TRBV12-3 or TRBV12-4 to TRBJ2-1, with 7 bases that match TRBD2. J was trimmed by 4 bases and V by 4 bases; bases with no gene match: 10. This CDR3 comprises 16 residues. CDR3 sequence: CASSSYKAGLYNEQFF. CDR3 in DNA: TGTGCCAGCAGTTCCTATAAAGCGGGATTATACAATGAGCAGTTCTTC.

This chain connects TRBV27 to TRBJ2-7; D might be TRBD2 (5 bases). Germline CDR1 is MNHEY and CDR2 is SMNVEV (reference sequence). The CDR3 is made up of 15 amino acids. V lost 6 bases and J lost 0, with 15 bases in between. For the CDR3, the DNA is TGTGCCAGCAGCGTTTCGGGGTCCGCCTCCTACGAGCAGTACTTC. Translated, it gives CASSVSGSASYEQYF.

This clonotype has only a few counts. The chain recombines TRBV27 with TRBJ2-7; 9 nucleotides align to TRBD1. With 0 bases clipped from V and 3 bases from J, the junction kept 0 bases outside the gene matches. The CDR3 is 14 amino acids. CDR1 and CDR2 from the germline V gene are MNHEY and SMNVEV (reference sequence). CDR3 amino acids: CASSLSTGGYEQYF. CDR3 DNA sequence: TGTGCCAGCAGTTTATCGACAGGGGGCTACGAGCAGTACTTC.

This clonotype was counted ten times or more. CDR3 nucleotide sequence: TGCGCCAGCAGCTGGGAGGACAGGAATCAAGAGACCCAGTACTTC. Translation: CASSWEDRNQETQYF. The V and J genes are TRBV5-1 and TRBJ2-5; weak D call: TRBD1 (7 bases). CDR1 SGHRS and CDR2 YFSETQ come from the germline V gene. This CDR3 has 15 residues. V lost 3 bases and J lost 2, with 14 bases in between.

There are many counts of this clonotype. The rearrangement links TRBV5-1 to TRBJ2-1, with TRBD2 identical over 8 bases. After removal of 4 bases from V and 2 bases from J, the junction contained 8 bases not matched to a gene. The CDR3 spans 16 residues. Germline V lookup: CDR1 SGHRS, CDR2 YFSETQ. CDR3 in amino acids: CASSLTGGMPYNEQFF. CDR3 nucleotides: TGCGCCAGCAGCCTGACGGGAGGGATGCCCTACAATGAGCAGTTCTTC.

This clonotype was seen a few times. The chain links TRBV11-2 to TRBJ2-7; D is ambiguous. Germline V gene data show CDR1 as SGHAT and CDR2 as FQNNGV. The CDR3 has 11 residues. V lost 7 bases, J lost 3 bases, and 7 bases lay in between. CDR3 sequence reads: CASMDNYEQYF. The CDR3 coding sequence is TGTGCCAGCATGGATAACTACGAGCAGTACTTC.

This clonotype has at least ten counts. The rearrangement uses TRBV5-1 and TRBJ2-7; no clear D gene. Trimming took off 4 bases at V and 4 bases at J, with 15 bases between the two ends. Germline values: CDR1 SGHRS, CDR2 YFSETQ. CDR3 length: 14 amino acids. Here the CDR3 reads CASSLDRELYEQYF. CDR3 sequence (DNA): TGCGCCAGCAGCCTCGACCGCGAATTATACGAGCAGTACTTC.

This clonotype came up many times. DNA of the CDR3: TGCGCCAGCAGCCCGCGACAGGGTGATCAGCCCCAGCATTTT. Encoded protein: CASSPRQGDQPQHF. The chain couples TRBV4-1 to TRBJ1-5; 7 bases are a match to TRBD1. The CDR3 covers 14 residues. Germline CDR1 is MGHRA and CDR2 is YSYEKL. The junction had 5 bases not matched to a gene; V was cut back by 4 bases and J by 5 bases.

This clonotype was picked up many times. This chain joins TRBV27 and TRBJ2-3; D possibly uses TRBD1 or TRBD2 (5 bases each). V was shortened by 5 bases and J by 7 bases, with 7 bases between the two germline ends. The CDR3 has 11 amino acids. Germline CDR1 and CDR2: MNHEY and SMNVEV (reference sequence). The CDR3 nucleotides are TGTGCCAGCAGTCCGGGACATACGCAGTATTTT. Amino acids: CASSPGHTQYF.

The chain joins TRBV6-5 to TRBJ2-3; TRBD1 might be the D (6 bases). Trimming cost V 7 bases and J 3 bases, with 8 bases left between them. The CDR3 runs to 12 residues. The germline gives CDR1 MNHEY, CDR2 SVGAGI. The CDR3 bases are TGTGCCAGCACCCAGGGGACAGATACGCAGTATTTT. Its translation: CASTQGTDTQYF.

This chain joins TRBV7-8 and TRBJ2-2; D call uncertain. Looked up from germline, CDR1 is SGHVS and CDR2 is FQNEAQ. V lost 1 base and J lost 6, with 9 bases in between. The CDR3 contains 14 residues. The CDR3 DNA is TGTGCCAGCAGCTTAGACTTTTCGGCCGGGGAGCTGTTTTTT. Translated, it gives CASSLDFSAGELFF.

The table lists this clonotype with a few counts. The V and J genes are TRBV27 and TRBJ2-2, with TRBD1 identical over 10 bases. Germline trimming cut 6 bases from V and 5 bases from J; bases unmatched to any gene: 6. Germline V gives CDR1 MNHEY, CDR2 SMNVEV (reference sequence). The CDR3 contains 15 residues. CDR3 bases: TGTGCCAGCAGAGGACAGGGGGTCAAGACCGGGGAGCTGTTTTTT. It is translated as CASRGQGVKTGELFF.

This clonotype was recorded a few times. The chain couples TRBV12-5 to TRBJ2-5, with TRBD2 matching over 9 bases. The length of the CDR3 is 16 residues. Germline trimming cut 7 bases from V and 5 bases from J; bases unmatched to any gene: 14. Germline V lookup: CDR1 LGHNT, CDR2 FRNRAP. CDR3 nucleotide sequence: TGTGCTAGTGCCCCCTGGGGCGGGAGGGCCGGGGAGACCCAGTACTTC. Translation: CASAPWGGRAGETQYF.

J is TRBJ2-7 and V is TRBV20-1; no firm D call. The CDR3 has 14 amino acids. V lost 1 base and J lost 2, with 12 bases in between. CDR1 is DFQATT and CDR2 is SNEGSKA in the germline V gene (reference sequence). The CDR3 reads CSARVAERPYEQYF. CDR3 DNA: TGCAGTGCTAGAGTGGCAGAACGACCCTACGAGCAGTACTTC.

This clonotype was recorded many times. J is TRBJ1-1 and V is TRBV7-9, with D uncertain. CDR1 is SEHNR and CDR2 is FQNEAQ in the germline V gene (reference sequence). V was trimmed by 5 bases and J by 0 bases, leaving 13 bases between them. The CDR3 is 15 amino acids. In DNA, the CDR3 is TGTGCCAGCAGCCCGGACCTGGGGATGAACACTGAAGCTTTCTTT. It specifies CASSPDLGMNTEAFF.

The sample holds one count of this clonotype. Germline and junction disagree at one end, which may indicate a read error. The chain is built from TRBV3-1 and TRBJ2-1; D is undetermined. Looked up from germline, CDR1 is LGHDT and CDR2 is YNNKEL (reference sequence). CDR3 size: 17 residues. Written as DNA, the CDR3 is TGTGCCTGCAGCCCGCCTGGGATCGCGATCAAATACAATGAGCAGTTCTTC. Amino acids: CACSPPGIAIKYNEQFF.